Listed below are T cell receptor beta chains from one sample, sequenced in a study of shared clonotypes between healthy human individuals. Assay: immunoSEQ multiplex PCR; the TCRdb copy retains only in-frame clones and omits some. This sample has 600,000 to 750,000 clones, with 90% found just once. Specimen: memory CD8+ T cells from PBMCs. Receptor source: a man between 18 and 29 years old in good health. Some clones in this sample may be carry-over from other donors' samples. Each CDR3 is given with its conserved first and last residue. A D gene is named only where the DNA matches it firmly. Clone size is shown for a subset of rows, as once, few, many or a class of expanded clone.

.	.	TRBV7-6	TRBJ1-2	TGTGCCAGCAGCTTAGCGCTCCCCTCGGGGGGGAGCTATGGCTACACCTTC	CASSLALPSGGSYGYTF
TRBD2	.	TRBV10-1	TRBJ2-3	TGCGCCAGCAGTGATAAGCATAGCGGGAGCACAGATACGCAGTATTTT	CASSDKHSGSTDTQYF
.	.	TRBV4-3	TRBJ2-6	TGCGCCAGCAGCCCCCTCGGCGGCCGCGTGCTATCTGGGGCCAACGTCCTGACTTTC	CASSPLGGRVLSGANVLTF
.	.	TRBV4-2	TRBJ2-1	TGTGCCAGCAGCCAAGATGCAGGGTATGCTTCCTACAATGAGCAGTTCTTC	CASSQDAGYASYNEQFF
.	.	TRBV27	TRBJ1-1	TGTGCCAGCAGTTTGTTTCCGGGGCCCACTGAAGCTTTCTTT	CASSLFPGPTEAFF
.	.	TRBV19	TRBJ2-1	TGTGCCGTTGGGGCGGGGCCCCTATACAATGAGCAGTTCTTC	CAVGAGPLYNEQFF
TRBD2	.	TRBV2	TRBJ2-7	TGTGCCAGCAGCGACTCTGGACTAGCGGGAGTTAATTCCTACGAGCAGTACTTC	CASSDSGLAGVNSYEQYF
.	.	TRBV19	TRBJ1-5	TGTGCCAGTAGTATTTTCTTTCTTGGCACAGGGTATCAGCCCCAGCATTTT	CASSIFFLGTGYQPQHF
TRBD1	.	TRBV19	TRBJ1-1	TGTGCCAGTAGTCCGCGGGACAGGATGAACACTGAAGCTTTCTTT	CASSPRDRMNTEAFF
.	once	TRBV7-2	TRBJ2-1	TGTGCCAGCAGCTTTGGTAGGGCGTTAAGATACAATGAGCAGTTCTTC	CASSFGRALRYNEQFF
.	.	TRBV7-3	TRBJ2-3	TGTGCCAGCAGCTTAGGAGGGCCATGGACAGATACGCAGTATTTT	CASSLGGPWTDTQYF
.	.	TRBV19	TRBJ2-7	TGTGCCAGTAGTATCGGACAGGGAGGGGGTTACGAGCAGTACTTC	CASSIGQGGGYEQYF
.	once	TRBV2	TRBJ1-2	TGTGCCAGCAGTGAAAGGGACGGAAATAGCTATGGCTACACCTTC	CASSERDGNSYGYTF
TRBD2	.	TRBV9	TRBJ2-1	TGTGCCAGCAGCGAGGGGGCTAGCGGGAGGAATGAGCAGTTCTTC	CASSEGASGRNEQFF
TRBD2	.	TRBV19	TRBJ2-7	TGTGCCAGTAGTATAACGGCGGGAGGTAATCGCGAGCAGTACTTC	CASSITAGGNREQYF
TRBD1	once	TRBV9	TRBJ1-1	TGTGCCAGCAGCGTAGGGTCAGGGGGGGAGACTGAAGCTTTCTTT	CASSVGSGGETEAFF
TRBD2	.	TRBV7-3	TRBJ2-1	TGTGCCAGCAGCTTAATAGCGGGAGGGCCCTCCAATGAGCAGTTCTTC	CASSLIAGGPSNEQFF
TRBD1	.	TRBV7-9	TRBJ2-5	TGTGCCAGCAGCTCAGGGGGTTGGGAGACCCAGTACTTC	CASSSGGWETQYF
.	.	TRBV6-5	TRBJ2-3	TGTGCCAGCAGTCCACGGACACGCTACACAGATACGCAGTATTTT	CASSPRTRYTDTQYF
.	.	TRBV2	TRBJ2-7	TGTGCCAGCAGAGAAGCCCGCCCGGGGCGGGAGCAGTACTTC	CASREARPGREQYF
.	.	TRBV5-4	TRBJ1-1	TGTGCCAGCAGCTTCGGCAGAACTGAAGCTTTCTTT	CASSFGRTEAFF
.	.	TRBV27	TRBJ2-2	TGTGCCAGCAGCCCCTCCGGGCTAACGTTCAAGAACACCGGGGAGCTGTTTTTT	CASSPSGLTFKNTGELFF
.	.	TRBV5-8	TRBJ2-2	TGTGCCAGCGCAGCCGGGATAATGGCCGGGGAGCTGTTTTTT	CASAAGIMAGELFF
.	.	TRBV6-5	TRBJ1-5	TGTGCCAGCAGTTTTCGGCCCCAGCATTTT	CASSFRPQHF
.	.	TRBV7-8	TRBJ2-1	TGTGCCAGCAGCTTACCGGGCCCTAATGGATACAATGAGCAGTTCTTC	CASSLPGPNGYNEQFF
TRBD2	.	TRBV10-3	TRBJ2-1	TGTGCCATCAGTGGGGGGGGATCGCCGTTCTTC	CAISGGGSPFF
.	once	TRBV7-9	TRBJ2-1	TGTGCCAGCAGCTTAGCGTCCGGGCCCATAATCGGGCAGTTCTTC	CASSLASGPIIGQFF
.	few	TRBV28	TRBJ1-1	TGTGCCAGCAGTTTCCGACTTTATGCTGAAGCTTTCTTT	CASSFRLYAEAFF
.	.	TRBV21-1	TRBJ1-5	TGTGCCAGCAGCAGCAGTCCTTTCGAGCTCAATCAGCCCCAGCATTTT	CASSSSPFELNQPQHF
TRBD1	.	TRBV2	TRBJ2-1	TGTGCCAGCAGTGGGACAGGGGGGTACAATGAGCAGTTCTTC	CASSGTGGYNEQFF